The entry that follows covers one T cell receptor (beta chain) sequence. The junction does not match germline at one end; this may be a read error. A single record per CDR3 protein comes from TCRdb applying MiXCR to the 5' RACE reads. The sample contains some 110,000 distinct CDR3 sequences, around 8% of which appear only once. The record originates from a study of T cells after yellow fever vaccination. This CDR3 region has 11 residues. Sequenced material: CD8+ T cells sorted from PBMCs, taken 45 days after the yellow fever booster vaccination. The chain links TRBV12-3 or TRBV12-4 to TRBJ1-1, with a weak D call TRBD1 (5 bases). The receptor was isolated from a man aged 25 to 45 who received the YFV17D yellow fever vaccine. CDR3 in amino acids: CVSAGVGECLF. CDR3 nucleotide sequence: TGTGTCAGCGCCGGTGTGGGGGAATGTTTGTTT.